This entry lists 27 T cell receptor beta chains sequenced from one sample in a study of early stage breast cancer tumors. Clones were sequenced by immunoSEQ multiplex PCR, and TCRdb holds only the in-frame ones, with some missing. The table lists about 53,000 clones, about nine tenths of them singletons, with around 5% in the top ten. Sequenced sample: blood. These receptors all come from a person aged 65-85 years with breast cancer.

The gene calls are TRBV30 and TRBJ1-5, with D possibly matching TRBD1 (6 bases). The CDR3 has 14 residues. Trimming pared 1 base from V and 4 bases from J, leaving 11 bases between. The germline CDR1 and CDR2 sequences are GTSNPN and SVGIG (reference sequence). The CDR3 sequence: CAWSAGVGNQPQHF. CDR3 nucleotide sequence: TGTGCCTGGAGTGCAGGGGTAGGGAATCAGCCCCAGCATTTT.

The chain employs TRBV19 and TRBJ2-3; D is undetermined. The V gene's germline CDR1 is LNHDA and CDR2 SQIVND (reference sequence). Trimming shortened V by 2 bases and J by 6 bases, and 15 bases separated the two germline ends. The CDR3 contains 15 residues. This chain's CDR3 is CASSIKAGFEDTQYF. The CDR3 DNA follows: TGTGCCAGTAGTATAAAGGCAGGTTTTGAGGATACGCAGTATTTT.

V usage is TRBV4-1 and J usage is TRBJ1-6; D remains unclear. The CDR3 contains 17 residues. The germline V gene encodes CDR1 MGHRA and CDR2 YSYEKL. Trimming removed 3 bases at V and 10 bases at J, with 22 bases between. The CDR3 sequence: CASSQKSGPTSGSPLHF. In DNA, the CDR3 is TGCGCCAGCAGCCAGAAATCCGGGCCCACGAGCGGATCACCCCTCCACTTT.

This chain uses TRBV6-5 with TRBJ2-7, with a possible D match to TRBD1 (5 bases). The germline V gene encodes CDR1 MNHEY and CDR2 SVGAGI. This CDR3 is 15 amino acids long. The V and J ends lost 6 bases and 6 bases respectively, with 21 bases between them. This CDR3 reads CASSRDSPDQSEQYF. The CDR3 DNA is TGTGCCAGCAGCCGAGACAGCCCAGATCAATCCGAGCAGTACTTC.

This clone has only one observation. The rearrangement links TRBV6-5 to TRBJ2-2; 8 nucleotides line up with TRBD1. Germline CDR1 is MNHEY and CDR2 is SVGAGI. The J segment lost 8 bases and the V segment lost 7 bases, leaving 12 bases of the junction unmatched. CDR3 length: 15 residues. Here the CDR3 DNA reads TGTGCCAGCAACGAAGCCGGACAGGGTAGAGGGGAGCTGTTTTTT. Its protein product is CASNEAGQGRGELFF.

The chain carries TRBV11-3 and TRBJ1-3; tentatively, D is TRBD1 (6 bases). The CDR3 loop spans 18 amino acids. The V gene lost 0 bases and the J gene lost 0 bases, with 15 bases spanning the gap. Germline values: CDR1 SGHNT, CDR2 YENEEA. In nucleotides, the CDR3 is TGTGCCAGCAGCTTAGAGGGCCCGGGACACCCCTCTGGAAACACCATATATTTT. Protein product: CASSLEGPGHPSGNTIYF. The full variable domain, its missing parts supplied by reference TRBV11-3 and TRBJ1-3, is EAGVVQSPRYKIIEKKQPVAFWCNPISGHNTLYWYLQNLGQGPELLIRYENEEAVDDSQLPKDRFSAERLKGVDSTLKIQPAELGDSAVYLCASSLEGPGHPSGNTIYFGEGSWLTVV.

The chain carries TRBV5-1 and TRBJ2-1; D possibly corresponds to TRBD1 (5 bases). The CDR3 covers 13 residues. Germline values: CDR1 SGHRS, CDR2 YFSETQ. V lost 2 bases to trimming and J lost 7 bases, with 10 bases between them. CDR3 bases: TGCGCCAGCAGCTTCCAGGGTGGGAATGAGCAGTTCTTC. Translating gives CASSFQGGNEQFF.

This chain links TRBV10-3 with TRBJ2-5; 11 nucleotides line up with TRBD2. Germline values: CDR1 ENHRY, CDR2 SYGVKD. The ends lost 2 bases at V and 3 bases at J; junction bases unmatched: 8. There are 17 residues in the CDR3. The CDR3: CAISEPLTSGKKETQYF. As DNA, the CDR3 is TGTGCCATCAGTGAGCCACTGACTAGCGGGAAGAAAGAGACCCAGTACTTC.

The chain has TRBV7-6 and TRBJ2-1; possible D gene TRBD2, 6 bases. The CDR3 contains 15 residues. Per germline, CDR1 SGHVS and CDR2 FNYEAQ. The V gene lost 1 base and the J gene lost 10 bases, with 17 bases spanning the gap. The CDR3 protein is CASSLGGVRFGEQFF. CDR3 nucleotides: TGTGCCAGCAGCTTAGGCGGGGTCAGGTTTGGGGAGCAGTTCTTC. The whole variable domain, filled in from reference TRBV7-6 and TRBJ2-1, reads GAGVSQSPRYKVTKRGQDVALRCDPISGHVSLYWYRQALGQGPEFLTYFNYEAQQDKSGLPNDRFSAERPEGSISTLTIQRTEQRDSAMYRCASSLGGVRFGEQFFGPGTRLTVL.

This chain connects TRBV5-1 to TRBJ2-5, with TRBD2 matching 9 bases. V was pared by 0 bases and J by 2 bases, with 5 bases of the junction left unmatched. The CDR3 totals 16 residues. The germline V gene has CDR1 SGHRS and CDR2 YFSETQ. CDR3 loop: CASSLGSTSGQETQYF. For the CDR3, the DNA is TGCGCCAGCAGCTTGGGTTCGACTAGCGGACAAGAGACCCAGTACTTC.

This chain links TRBV5-6 with TRBJ2-3, with 8 positions matching TRBD2. Germline V gene data show CDR1 as SGHDT and CDR2 as YYEEEE. J was trimmed by 2 bases and V by 4 bases; bases with no gene match: 18. The CDR3 runs 19 residues. CDR3 sequence: CASSPEGSGKGGHTDTQYF. The CDR3 DNA is TGTGCCAGCAGCCCGGAAGGTAGCGGGAAGGGGGGCCACACAGATACGCAGTATTTT.

This clone appeared a single time. V gene TRBV19 combines with J gene TRBJ2-7, with D possibly matching TRBD2 (6 bases). The CDR3 has 15 residues. Germline lookup yields CDR1 LNHDA and CDR2 SQIVND (reference sequence). The V and J ends lost 5 bases and 5 bases respectively, with 19 bases between them. CDR3 sequence (DNA): TGTGCCAGTAGTCCCCTGGGAGGTTGGTACGACGAGCAGTACTTC. Its protein product is CASSPLGGWYDEQYF.

This chain connects TRBV28 to TRBJ1-2; possible D gene TRBD1, 5 bases. Germline V gene data show CDR1 as MDHEN and CDR2 as SYDVKM. Trimming removed 4 bases at V and 3 bases at J, with 9 bases between. This CDR3 contains 13 residues. The CDR3 loop reads CASSSDTYYGYTF. CDR3 DNA sequence: TGTGCCAGCAGTTCGGACACCTACTATGGCTACACCTTC.

The chain uses TRBV19 and TRBJ1-1, with D unclear. The ends were cut back, 5 bases at V and 0 bases at J, with 7 bases in the middle. Per the germline V gene, CDR1 is LNHDA and CDR2 is SQIVND (reference sequence). CDR3 length: 13 residues. The CDR3 here is CASSFTLNTEAFF. CDR3 nucleotide sequence: TGTGCCAGTAGTTTCACACTGAACACTGAAGCTTTCTTT. Full variable domain (remainder filled in from reference TRBV19 and TRBJ1-1): DGGITQSPKYLFRKEGQNVTLSCEQNLNHDAMYWYRQDPGQGLRLIYYSQIVNDFQKGDIAEGYSVSREKKESFPLTVTSAQKNPTAFYLCASSFTLNTEAFFGQGTRLTVV.

The chain links TRBV28 to TRBJ2-7, with a tentative D call TRBD1 (5 bases). V was cut by 6 bases and J by 7 bases, with 13 bases left in between. This CDR3 spans 12 amino acids. CDR1 is MDHEN, CDR2 SYDVKM, per germline. This CDR3 is CASRFDSREQYF. The CDR3 nucleotides read TGTGCCAGCAGGTTCGACAGTCGGGAGCAGTACTTC.

V is TRBV4-3 and J is TRBJ2-1; tentative D call: TRBD2 (6 bases). The germline CDR1 and CDR2 sequences are LGHNA and YSLEER. CDR3 length equals 18 residues. Trimming cost V 4 bases and J 5 bases, with 24 bases left between them. The CDR3 region is CASSPSVGGAGSNNEQFF. CDR3 DNA sequence: TGCGCCAGCAGCCCCTCGGTGGGAGGAGCAGGCTCGAACAATGAGCAGTTCTTC.

V usage is TRBV7-2 and J usage is TRBJ1-1, with D possibly matching TRBD1 (6 bases). V lost 0 bases, J lost 7 bases, and 12 bases lay in between. Germline loops: CDR1 SGHTA, CDR2 FQGNSA. This CDR3 spans 14 amino acids. The CDR3 region has the DNA TGTGCCAGCAGCTTAGCGTCAGGGGCCCTTGAAGCTTTCTTT. Its translation: CASSLASGALEAFF.

This chain links TRBV27 with TRBJ2-5, with TRBD2 identical over 9 bases. The CDR3 consists of 15 residues. V shed 6 bases, J shed 3 bases, and the junction held 8 bases outside the gene matches. Germline V gives CDR1 MNHEY, CDR2 SMNVEV (reference sequence). CDR3 in DNA: TGTGCCAGCAGCTACCATGGCGGGGGGGAAGAGACCCAGTACTTC. It yields the protein CASSYHGGGEETQYF.

The chain has TRBV6-5 and TRBJ1-1, with TRBD1 matching over 10 bases. The CDR3 totals 14 residues. Germline V gene data show CDR1 as MNHEY and CDR2 as SVGAGI. J lost 7 bases, V lost 8 bases, and 10 bases had no gene match. CDR3 region: CASRHRQGAGEAFF. As DNA, the CDR3 is TGTGCCAGCCGCCACCGACAGGGGGCAGGTGAAGCTTTCTTT.

This chain links TRBV6-1 with TRBJ1-2, with 8 positions matching TRBD1. The trim removed 7 bases at V and 8 bases at J, leaving 12 bases unmatched. Germline V gene lookup returns CDR1 MNHNS and CDR2 SASEGT. CDR3 length: 14 amino acids. The chain's CDR3 is CASTRGGQASGYTF. The CDR3 DNA follows: TGTGCCAGCACCCGAGGGGGACAGGCCTCCGGCTACACCTTC.

The chain combines TRBV7-2 with TRBJ2-1; 9 bases align to TRBD2. The CDR3 is 18 residues long. Trimming took 5 bases from V and 5 from J; bases not matched to a gene: 16. The germline gives CDR1 SGHTA, CDR2 FQGNSA. CDR3 in DNA: TGTGCCAGCAGCAAGCTTCCCCTTATAAGCGGGGGGAACAATGAGCAGTTCTTC. This codes for CASSKLPLISGGNNEQFF.

This chain uses TRBV5-1 with TRBJ1-5; TRBD1 might be the D (6 bases). V dropped 4 bases and J dropped 6 bases, with 14 bases sitting between them. The CDR3 contains 14 residues. Germline V gives CDR1 SGHRS, CDR2 YFSETQ. DNA for the CDR3: TGCGCCAGCAGCCGAACAGGGTCCGGTCAGCCCCAGCATTTT. Translated: CASSRTGSGQPQHF.

The rearrangement uses TRBV9 and TRBJ2-1; tentative D call: TRBD2 (6 bases). The CDR3 loop spans 15 amino acids. With 0 bases removed from V and 10 bases from J, the gap between germline ends came to 17 bases. Germline V CDR1 and CDR2: SGDLS, YYNGEE. CDR3 in amino acids: CASSVATGVGGEQFF. The CDR3 DNA follows: TGTGCCAGCAGCGTAGCTACGGGGGTTGGCGGAGAGCAGTTCTTC. Drawing the rest from reference TRBV9 and TRBJ2-1, the complete variable domain is DSGVTQTPKHLITATGQRVTLRCSPRSGDLSVYWYQQSLDQGLQFLIQYYNGEERAKGNILERFSAQQFPDLHSELNLSSLELGDSALYFCASSVATGVGGEQFFGPGTRLTVL.

This clone has just one count. This sequence joins TRBV7-9 and TRBJ2-3; 7 nucleotides align to TRBD2. V was clipped by 5 bases and J by 2 bases; unmatched bases: 10. Germline CDR1 reads SEHNR; CDR2 reads FQNEAQ (reference sequence). The CDR3 is 16 residues long. CDR3 nucleotides: TGTGCCAGCAGCCCCACTGGTAGCGGGTACACAGATACGCAGTATTTT. Translated: CASSPTGSGYTDTQYF.

J is TRBJ1-2 and V is TRBV11-3; D unclear. V dropped 3 bases and J dropped 6 bases, with 5 bases sitting between them. This CDR3 region has 11 residues. The germline V gene encodes CDR1 SGHNT and CDR2 YENEEA. The CDR3 protein is CASSFRDGYTF. CDR3 DNA sequence: TGTGCCAGCAGCTTCCGAGATGGCTACACCTTC.

This clone appeared a single time. The rearrangement links TRBV7-2 to TRBJ2-7, with no clear D. Trimming removed 2 bases from V and 2 bases from J, with 10 bases in between. Germline CDR1 SGHTA, CDR2 FQGNSA. CDR3 length: 14 residues. This chain's CDR3 is CASSLRGVPYEQYF. The CDR3 nucleotides read TGTGCCAGCAGCTTAAGAGGCGTCCCCTACGAGCAGTACTTC.

The chain recombines TRBV5-4 with TRBJ2-3, with a possible D match to TRBD1 (5 bases). Germline lookup yields CDR1 SGHNT and CDR2 YYREEE (reference sequence). V was clipped by 0 bases and J by 1 base, with 6 bases between them. The CDR3 spans 14 residues. The CDR3 DNA is TGTGCCAGCAGCTTGGAAGGGGGCACAGATACGCAGTATTTT. Its protein product is CASSLEGGTDTQYF.